The rows below give T cell receptor beta chains drawn from one sample of a study of cytomegalovirus exposure and HLA in healthy donors. TCRdb's copy holds only in-frame clones and misses some; the assay was immunoSEQ multiplex PCR. The repertoire holds about 160,000 clones, around 80% seen once, with around 6.5% in the top ten. The specimen was PBMCs. These receptor sequences come from a male donor in good health and CMV-seropositive. Each CDR3 is given with its conserved first and last residue. Each record gives: V gene, J gene, CDR3 protein.

TRBV6-6,TRBJ1-1,CASSRDRLNTEAFF
TRBV5-6,TRBJ2-7,CASSFRGLAGSSYEQYF
TRBV6-5,TRBJ1-6,CASSPDIFYNSPLHF
TRBV7-9,TRBJ1-1,CASSGRFANEAFF
TRBV12-5,TRBJ1-1,CASGLVRGAEAFF
TRBV5-1,TRBJ2-5,CASRNAAWTPGETQYF
TRBV18,TRBJ2-5,CASLLGGEGQETQYF
TRBV6-6,TRBJ1-1,CASSYVSGMNTEAFF
TRBV10-3,TRBJ2-3,CAIRDGGTDTQYF
TRBV12-5,TRBJ2-5,CASGTKDRGPQETQYF
TRBV5-6,TRBJ2-2,CASSSGLAGPTGELFF
TRBV4-2,TRBJ2-7,CASSQEMGASSYEQYF
TRBV10-3,TRBJ2-5,CAISESKAGGQETQYF
TRBV6-1,TRBJ2-3,CASSEGRTSGSGDTQYF
TRBV28,TRBJ2-3,CASRTQTSAKRDTQYF
TRBV14,TRBJ2-1,CASSRGTFDEQFF
TRBV6-5,TRBJ1-1,CASSYSRTNTEAFF
TRBV5-1,TRBJ2-2,CASSFRPGDFNTGELFF
TRBV2,TRBJ1-2,CASYGGAAGYTF
TRBV27,TRBJ1-3,CASRSPGTGNTIYF
TRBV29-1,TRBJ2-1,CSVGTGTYNEQFF
TRBV11-2,TRBJ2-2,CASSSGLAGTGELFF
TRBV5-1,TRBJ2-1,CASSFLADSYNEQFF
TRBV5-4,TRBJ2-2,CASSSAENTGELFF